The source of this T cell receptor beta chain is a study of blood T cell repertoires in COVID-19. As for the study in general: There were acute and convalescent COVID-19 samples, and they came from the United States, Italy and Spain. The analysed material was cDNA or gDNA that came from T cells, B-cell-depleted T cells, or PBMCs.

As processed by the authors: Estimation of nucleated cell counts relied on the amplification of reference gene primers. Clones were read by immunoSEQ multiplex PCR, and TCRdb kept only the in-frame ones, dropping some. V, J and clone size derive from that table, while D and trimming were established from the DNA sequence. Seen here are 25,000 to 30,000 clones, roughly 89% observed once, and the top ten hold roughly 15%. The germline gives CDR1 MGHRA, CDR2 YSYEKL. Trimming at V came to 2 bases and at J to 4 bases, leaving 2 bases not matched to a gene. The CDR3 runs 15 residues. The sequence was collected from a human donor in a cohort sampled during active COVID-19. The sample was peripheral blood. J is TRBJ1-5 and V is TRBV4-1; 10 nucleotides match TRBD1. CDR3 in DNA: TGCGCCAGCAGCCAATTGGGACAGGGGAATCAGCCCCAGCATTTT. Its translation is CASSQLGQGNQPQHF.